The 10 T cell receptor beta chains given below trace back to one sample, sequenced in a study of regulatory T cells in long-lasting Graves disease. As to time point: newly diagnosed GD, antithyroid drugs for less than 3 months. The TCR library used RNA extracted from PBMCs. HTBI primers from iRepertoire and Arm-PCR of CDR3 regions yielded the TCR beta libraries. TCRdb redid the calling of the multiplex PCR reads with MiXCR, one entry per CDR3 protein. The data show around 400,000 distinct CDR3 sequences, 15% seen once. Sequenced here: peripheral blood mononuclear cells (PBMCs), sampled at new diagnosis, from a patient treated with antithyroid drugs. The receptors were gathered from a female donor with Graves disease.

The rearrangement links TRBV6-1 to TRBJ2-2; either TRBD1 or TRBD2 may fit D (6 bases each). This CDR3 is 15 amino acids long. In germline, CDR1 is MNHNS, CDR2 SASEGT. V lost 8 bases, J lost 3 bases, and 16 bases lay in between. CDR3 loop: CASATGGTDTGELFF. The CDR3 nucleotides read TGTGCCAGCGCTACCGGGGGCACCGACACCGGGGAGCTGTTTTTT.

The rearrangement links TRBV6-4 to TRBJ2-3; D gene uncertain. The CDR3 is made up of 14 amino acids. V was pared by 3 bases and J by 0 bases, with 7 bases between. The germline V gene encodes CDR1 MRHNA and CDR2 SNTAGT. The CDR3 DNA reads TGTGCCAGCAGTGATACAACTAGCACAGATACGCAGTATTTT. It codes for CASSDTTSTDTQYF.

This rearrangement joins TRBV30 to TRBJ2-7; 12 bases are a match to TRBD2. Germline V gene data show CDR1 as GTSNPN and CDR2 as SVGIG (reference sequence). V gave up 3 bases and J gave up 2 bases; unmatched junction bases: 2. The CDR3 has 14 amino acids. The DNA of the CDR3 is TGTGCCTGGAGCCTAGCGGGAGGGACCTACGAGCAGTACTTC. Amino acids: CAWSLAGGTYEQYF.

This clonotype has at least ten counts. CDR3: CSARDNLVNEQFF. CDR3 nucleotide sequence: TGCAGTGCTAGAGATAACCTAGTCAATGAGCAGTTCTTC. The V and J genes are TRBV20-1 and TRBJ2-1; no clear D gene. Germline lookup yields CDR1 DFQATT and CDR2 SNEGSKA (reference sequence). V was cut by 0 bases and J by 6 bases, with 9 bases left in between. The CDR3 runs to 13 residues.

This clonotype was observed at least ten times. The chain couples TRBV5-5 to TRBJ1-5, with D perhaps matching TRBD1 (5 bases). V was pared by 4 bases and J by 5 bases, with 16 bases between. CDR1 and CDR2 (germline): SGHKS, YYEKEE (reference sequence). The CDR3 is made up of 15 amino acids. The chain's CDR3 is CASSVDGTDDQPQHF. CDR3 coding DNA: TGTGCCAGCAGCGTGGATGGGACGGATGATCAGCCCCAGCATTTT. The full variable domain, in which reference TRBV5-5 and TRBJ1-5 provide the parts outside the CDR3, is DAGVTQSPTHLIKTRGQQVTLRCSPISGHKSVSWYQQVLGQGPQFIFQYYEKEERGRGNFPDRFSARQFPNYSSELNVNALLLGDSALYLCASSVDGTDDQPQHFGDGTRLSIL.

Remarks on this clonotype: Given a much more abundant clone one base away, this may be a read error. V and J are TRBV28 and TRBJ1-5; D not certain. Germline V gives CDR1 MDHEN, CDR2 SYDVKM. The V and J ends lost 3 bases and 6 bases respectively, with 9 bases between them. The CDR3 contains 13 residues. The CDR3 loop reads CASSFKGGQPQHF. CDR3 DNA: TGTGCCAGCAGTTTTAAGGGAGGTCAGCCCCAGCATTTT.

This clonotype was counted ten times or more. This rearrangement joins TRBV20-1 to TRBJ2-3, with D possibly TRBD1 on 6 matching bases. The CDR3 is 13 amino acids. Trimming shortened V by 6 bases and J by 14 bases, and 24 bases separated the two germline ends. CDR1 is DFQATT and CDR2 is SNEGSKA in the germline V gene (reference sequence). The DNA for the CDR3 is TGCAGTGCCAAACCGACCCGGGACATTATTAGGTATTTT. Its translation is CSAKPTRDIIRYF.

In this sample, this clonotype turned up a few times. The chain has TRBV3-1 and TRBJ1-5, with 8 bases lining up with TRBD1. The germline gives CDR1 LGHDT, CDR2 YNNKEL (reference sequence). The V gene end was trimmed by 0 bases and the J gene end by 6 bases; junction bases not matched to a gene: 7. This CDR3 has 16 residues. The CDR3 nucleotides are TGTGCCAGCAGCCAAGACGACAGGGGTAAGCCTCAGCCCCAGCATTTT. It codes for CASSQDDRGKPQPQHF.

This clonotype has at least ten counts. The chain links TRBV28 to TRBJ2-5; maybe TRBD1 (5 bases). The CDR3 length is 17 residues. The germline gives CDR1 MDHEN, CDR2 SYDVKM. V was clipped by 1 base and J by 0 bases, with 15 bases between them. The CDR3 sequence is CASSLYGQGKYQETQYF. The CDR3 nucleotides are TGTGCCAGCAGTTTATACGGGCAGGGAAAGTACCAAGAGACCCAGTACTTC.

The chain links TRBV7-3 to TRBJ2-1; 10 bases are a match to TRBD2. V trimming: 6 bases; J trimming: 9 bases; junction bases outside the gene matches: 14. This CDR3 spans 16 amino acids. The germline V gene has CDR1 SGHTA and CDR2 FQGTGA. The CDR3 coding sequence is TGTGCCAGCAGTTTAGGAGCGGGAGGGGAGATAGGTGAGCAGTTCTTC. Protein product: CASSLGAGGEIGEQFF.